The present T cell receptor (beta chain) was sequenced within a study of T cells expressing NK-cell markers (dated by TCRdb to between 2020 and 2021). Turning to the overall study: In sorted CD3+CD56+NKG2C+, CD3+CD56+NKG2C- and CD3+CD56-NKG2C+ T-cell subsets from about 8 donors, TCR beta-chain repertoires were profiled. Seven of the eight sequenced donors were HCMV-seropositive and one was HCMV-seronegative. All eight donors whose samples were sequenced were randomly selected healthy volunteers, three of them men and five women. Illumina HiSeq 2000/2500, MiSeq or NextSeq was used to sequence libraries as 2 x 150 bp reads.

Findings and caveats that apply to the study as a whole: Whether the expanded NKG2C-expressing T cell clones were specific for HCMV antigens remained unclear. Those dominant clonotypes were again the most abundant among CD3+CD56-NKG2C+ cells in several donors, at roughly 25-60.1%. In a handful of donors, the dominant CD3+CD56+NKG2C+ clonotypes were found to rank among the top 10 CD8+ clonotypes and to make up about 1.0-7.5% of CD8+ T cells.

The CDR3 goes from the cysteine to the phenylalanine over 15 residues. No DNA sequence was recorded. CDR1 and CDR2 (SGHTA, FQGNSA) derive from the germline V gene. HCMV-specific IgG was detected in serum with a commercial ELISA kit to determine HCMV serostatus. Peripheral blood mononuclear cells were isolated from blood by Ficoll density gradient centrifugation. Concerning this clonotype itself: This receptor's antigen is unknown.

The sequencing machine was an Illumina HiSeq 2000. 5'RACE template switching, by which a universal primer site and unique molecular identifiers were added, was used to make TCR beta cDNA libraries. cDNA synthesis was primed from the TCR beta constant segment, followed by two successive PCR amplification steps. In the original analysis: MIGEC was used to demultiplex reads and group the reads by UMI, and MiTCR was used to assemble and quantify clonotypes. To exclude erroneous sequences, any TCR cDNA sequence not supported by at least two reads was discarded. The tcR package was used for downstream repertoire analysis, with clonotypes matched between fractions based on CDR3 nucleotide sequence plus V segment. VDJmatch was used to annotate antigen specificity against VDJdb, with one amino acid substitution in CDR3 permitted. TCRdb reprocessed the reads, so every CDR3 protein sequence counts as one entry and DNA is not shown. The V and J calls and clone size are TCRdb's, not the authors'. The sample's table lists a count of more than 400,000 distinct CDR3 sequences. The ten biggest clones cover under 7.5% of the sample.

Sequenced material: blood T cells: a sorted CD56 or NKG2C T cell subset, CD4+ or CD8+ T cells, or bulk PBMC T cells (not recorded which). The V and J segments used are TRBV7-2 and TRBJ2-1; TCRdb calls TRBD2, which cannot be checked without DNA. This sequence originates from a woman aged 18 to 75 in good health. The CDR3 protein: CASSFVAGEGGEQFF.